This passage covers 14 T cell receptor beta chains from one sample sequenced in a study of cytomegalovirus exposure and HLA in healthy donors. The PCR ran on 60 Vbeta and 13 Jbeta primers. Sequencing used immunoSEQ multiplex PCR; TCRdb keeps in-frame clones, though not all of them. The repertoire consists of 64,000 or so clones, with roughly 70% occurring once and the leading ten covering less than 10%. The sequenced sample was PBMCs. Receptors were obtained from a woman in her fifties or sixties in good health and CMV-seropositive.

The V and J genes are TRBV19 and TRBJ2-2; 15 bases agree with TRBD2. Germline-derived CDR1 and CDR2 are LNHDA and SQIVND (reference sequence). This CDR3 has 16 amino acids. The V and J ends lost 10 bases and 4 bases, in that order; junction bases with no gene match: 7. DNA for the CDR3: TGTGCCACTAGGACTAGCGGGGGGGCGACCACCGGGGAGCTGTTTTTT. It yields the protein CATRTSGGATTGELFF.

The chain carries TRBV9 and TRBJ2-1; 14 bases are shared with TRBD2. The V gene end was trimmed by 4 bases and the J gene end by 8 bases; junction bases not matched to a gene: 11. Germline CDR1 SGDLS, CDR2 YYNGEE. The CDR3 totals 17 residues. The CDR3: CASSSNPGTSGRHEQFF. The DNA of the CDR3 is TGTGCCAGCAGCTCCAACCCCGGGACTAGCGGGAGACATGAGCAGTTCTTC.

Concerning this clone: A read error may produce the germline difference seen at one junction end. Additional DNA sequences in this sample encode the identical CDR3. This sequence joins TRBV9 and TRBJ2-1, with D perhaps matching TRBD2 (6 bases). Germline V gene sequence: CDR1 SGDLS, CDR2 YYNGEE. The CDR3 spans 15 residues. Here the CDR3 reads CASTISAGPYNEQFF. CDR3 bases: TGTGCCAGCACCATATCGGCGGGACCGTACAATGAACAGTTCTTC. Looking up the rest from reference TRBV9 and TRBJ2-1 gives the full variable domain: DSGVTQTPKHLITATGQRVTLRCSPRSGDLSVYWYQQSLDQGLQFLIQYYNGEERAKGNILERFSAQQFPDLHSELNLSSLELGDSALYFCASTISAGPYNEQFFGPGTRLTVL.

This chain joins TRBV30 and TRBJ2-7; D might be TRBD1 (5 bases). V was shortened by 1 base and J by 2 bases, with 12 bases between the two germline ends. The CDR3 length is 14 residues. Germline loops: CDR1 GTSNPN, CDR2 SVGIG (reference sequence). CDR3 residues: CAWSDQPGPYEQYF. CDR3 nucleotide sequence: TGTGCCTGGAGTGACCAACCAGGGCCCTACGAGCAGTACTTC.

V and J are TRBV19 and TRBJ1-4, with TRBD1 matching 10 bases. The CDR3 loop spans 16 amino acids. Losses at the gene ends were 5 bases for V and 7 bases for J; bases not matched to a gene: 10. Per the germline V gene, CDR1 is LNHDA and CDR2 is SQIVND (reference sequence). Here the CDR3 reads CASSPRQGAVREKLFF. The CDR3 DNA sequence: TGTGCCAGTAGTCCGAGACAGGGGGCAGTACGTGAAAAACTGTTTTTT.

V is TRBV4-1 and J is TRBJ1-4; D unclear. Trimming left V 1 base short and J 8 bases short, with 11 bases between. CDR3 length: 14 amino acids. Germline assignment: CDR1 MGHRA and CDR2 YSYEKL. CDR3 amino acids: CASSQGAREEKLFF. For the CDR3, the DNA is TGCGCCAGCAGCCAAGGGGCACGGGAAGAAAAACTGTTTTTT.

A few counts support this clone. The chain joins TRBV28 to TRBJ2-1; TRBD2 aligns across 16 bases. This CDR3 region has 17 residues. Germline V gene lookup returns CDR1 MDHEN and CDR2 SYDVKM. Unmatched junction bases numbered 10, after V lost 6 bases and J lost 8 bases. In nucleotides, the CDR3 is TGTGCCAGCAGCTCCCCGGGACTAGCGGGAGGGCCAGATGAGCAGTTCTTC. As protein: CASSSPGLAGGPDEQFF.

This clone was counted between two and nine times. This chain uses TRBV28 with TRBJ2-5; D is unclear. The V end lost 5 bases, the J end lost 5 bases, and 6 bases lay between the germline ends. Germline-derived CDR1 and CDR2 are MDHEN and SYDVKM. The CDR3 spans 11 residues. CDR3 in amino acids: CASSLEETQYF. CDR3 in DNA: TGTGCCAGCAGTCTCGAGGAGACCCAGTACTTC.

CDR3 sequence reads: CASSLLPDRGRPYEQYF. DNA for the CDR3: TGTGCCAGCTCACTCCTACCCGACAGGGGGCGTCCCTACGAGCAGTACTTC. The chain combines TRBV18 with TRBJ2-7; 10 bases are a match to TRBD1. The germline CDR1 and CDR2 sequences are KGHSH and LQKENI. With 4 bases clipped from V and 2 bases from J, the junction kept 11 bases outside the gene matches. The CDR3 spans 17 residues.

The table lists this clone with a few counts. The chain recombines TRBV7-2 with TRBJ2-7, with 8 positions matching TRBD2. Germline CDR1 SGHTA, CDR2 FQGNSA. V shed 6 bases and J 4 bases; nucleotides not matched to a gene: 8. The CDR3 length is 14 residues. CDR3 nucleotide sequence: TGTGCCAGCAGACCAGACGGGGGGGGGTACGAGCAGTACTTC. This sequence encodes CASRPDGGGYEQYF.

The DNA of the CDR3 is TGCGCCAGCAGCGAAAGACTAGCGGGGCATACGCAGTATTTT. Translated, it gives CASSERLAGHTQYF. The chain is built from TRBV10-1 and TRBJ2-3; TRBD2 agrees at 11 bases. V trimming: 6 bases; J trimming: 7 bases; junction bases outside the gene matches: 6. The CDR3 covers 14 residues. Germline loops: CDR1 WNHNN, CDR2 SYGVQD (reference sequence).

The chain joins TRBV7-2 to TRBJ2-3; 8 bases map to TRBD1. The CDR3 consists of 15 residues. The germline gives CDR1 SGHTA, CDR2 FQGNSA. Unmatched junction bases numbered 6, after V lost 0 bases and J lost 7 bases. CDR3 in DNA: TGTGCCAGCAGCTTAGCGCAGGGGGCTGGATATACGCAGTATTTT. Its protein is CASSLAQGAGYTQYF.

The CDR3 DNA reads as TGTGCCAGCAGCTTTTTCGATTCACCCCTCCACTTT. The encoded protein is CASSFFDSPLHF. The chain recombines TRBV13 with TRBJ1-6; D is undetermined. Per the germline V gene, CDR1 is PRHDT and CDR2 is FYEKMQ (reference sequence). The CDR3 loop spans 12 amino acids. V shed 3 bases and J shed 8 bases, with 5 bases lying between them.

This clone was counted once. This chain connects TRBV6-5 to TRBJ1-6; TRBD1 might be the D (6 bases). Trimming took off 8 bases at V and 7 bases at J, with 18 bases between the two ends. CDR1 is MNHEY and CDR2 is SVGAGI in the germline V gene. This CDR3 comprises 15 residues. The CDR3, as DNA: TGTGCCAGCGGTTTTCTTGACAGGAGAAATTCACCCCTCCACTTT. Translating gives CASGFLDRRNSPLHF.